This record covers a single T cell receptor beta chain. Its antigen is undetermined. The record originates from a study of cytomegalovirus exposure and HLA in healthy donors. The study, taken as a whole, reports: A cluster of highly shared sequence variants was likely a sequencing artifact. Presence/absence analyses supposed approximately even sequencing depth among donors. Accounts indicate the classifier identified cytomegalovirus status with strong specificity and sensitivity. About 87% or about 30% of the time was how often most TCR beta V segments were productive, according to an earlier analysis.

The CDR3 loop spans 11 amino acids. V lost 4 bases, J lost 1 base, and 2 bases lay in between. Per germline, CDR1 SGHDT and CDR2 YYEEEE. PCR amplification relied on 60 Vbeta primers (plus 13 Jbeta primers). TCRdb keeps only in-frame clones here, not all; method: immunoSEQ multiplex PCR. The sample lists approximately 110,000 clones, around three quarters occurring once. The chain joins TRBV5-6 to TRBJ1-2; D remains unclear. The origin of this receptor is a human donor in good health. Material for sequencing was PBMCs. The CDR3 protein is CASSLNYGYTF. The CDR3 DNA reads TGTGCCAGCAGCCTTAACTATGGCTACACCTTC.